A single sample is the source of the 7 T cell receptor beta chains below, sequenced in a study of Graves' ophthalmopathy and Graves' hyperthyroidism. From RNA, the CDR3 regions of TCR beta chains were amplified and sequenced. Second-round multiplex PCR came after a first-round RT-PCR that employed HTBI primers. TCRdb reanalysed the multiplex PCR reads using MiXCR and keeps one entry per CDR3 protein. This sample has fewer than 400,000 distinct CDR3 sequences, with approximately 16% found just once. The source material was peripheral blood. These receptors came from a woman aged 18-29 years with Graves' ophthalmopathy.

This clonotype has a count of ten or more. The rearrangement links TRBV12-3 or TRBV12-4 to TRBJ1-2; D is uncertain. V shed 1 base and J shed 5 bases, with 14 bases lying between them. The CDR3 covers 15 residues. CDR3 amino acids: CASSLGVRTPYGYTF. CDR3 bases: TGTGCCAGCAGTTTAGGAGTGCGAACTCCTTATGGCTACACCTTC.

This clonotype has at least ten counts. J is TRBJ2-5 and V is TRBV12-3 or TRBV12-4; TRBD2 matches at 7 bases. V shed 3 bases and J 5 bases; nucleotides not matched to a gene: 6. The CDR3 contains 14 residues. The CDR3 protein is CASSFGDYPETQYF. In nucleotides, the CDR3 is TGTGCCAGCAGTTTCGGGGACTACCCGGAGACCCAGTACTTC.

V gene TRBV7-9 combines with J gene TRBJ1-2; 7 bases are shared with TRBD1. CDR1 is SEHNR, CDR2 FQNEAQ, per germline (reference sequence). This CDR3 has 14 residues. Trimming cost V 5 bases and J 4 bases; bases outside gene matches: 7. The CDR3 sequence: CASSKGAGPYGYTF. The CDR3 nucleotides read TGTGCCAGCAGCAAGGGGGCAGGCCCCTATGGCTACACCTTC.

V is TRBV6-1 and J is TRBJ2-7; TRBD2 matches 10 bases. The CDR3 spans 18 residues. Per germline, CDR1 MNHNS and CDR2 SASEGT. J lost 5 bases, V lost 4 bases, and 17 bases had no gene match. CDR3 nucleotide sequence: TGTGCCAGCAGTGGAGGGGGAGGGGCTAGCGGGAGTGTGGACGAGCAGTACTTC. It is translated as CASSGGGGASGSVDEQYF.

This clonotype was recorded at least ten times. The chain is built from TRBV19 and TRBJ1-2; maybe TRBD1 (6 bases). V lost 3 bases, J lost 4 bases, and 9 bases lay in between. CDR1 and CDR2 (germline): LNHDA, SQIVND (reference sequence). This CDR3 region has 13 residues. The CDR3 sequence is CASSMEQGYGYTF. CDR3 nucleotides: TGTGCCAGTAGTATGGAACAGGGCTATGGCTACACCTTC.

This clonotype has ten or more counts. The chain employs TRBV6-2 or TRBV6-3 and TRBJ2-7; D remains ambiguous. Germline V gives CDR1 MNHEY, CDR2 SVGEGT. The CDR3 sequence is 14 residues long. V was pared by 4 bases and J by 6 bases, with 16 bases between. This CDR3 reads CASSSEGPFGEQYF. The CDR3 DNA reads TGTGCCAGCAGTTCGGAAGGGCCTTTTGGCGAGCAGTACTTC.

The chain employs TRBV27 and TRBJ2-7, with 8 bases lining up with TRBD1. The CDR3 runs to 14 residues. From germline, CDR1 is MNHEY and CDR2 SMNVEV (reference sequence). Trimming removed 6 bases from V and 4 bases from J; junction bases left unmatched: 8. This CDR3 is CASRVGQGFYEQYF. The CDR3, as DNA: TGTGCCAGCAGGGTCGGACAGGGTTTTTACGAGCAGTACTTC.